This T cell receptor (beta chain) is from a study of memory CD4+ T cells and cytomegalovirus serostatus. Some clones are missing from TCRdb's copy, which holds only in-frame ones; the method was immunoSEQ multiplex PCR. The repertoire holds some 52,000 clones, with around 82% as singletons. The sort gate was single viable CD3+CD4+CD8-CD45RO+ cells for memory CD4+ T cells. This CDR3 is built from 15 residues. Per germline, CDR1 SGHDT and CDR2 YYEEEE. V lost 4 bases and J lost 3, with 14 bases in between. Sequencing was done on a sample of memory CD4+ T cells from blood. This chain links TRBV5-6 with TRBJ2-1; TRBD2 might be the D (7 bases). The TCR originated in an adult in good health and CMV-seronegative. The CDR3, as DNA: TGTGCCAGCAGCCCGAGGGGGGGCGGCTACAATGAGCAGTTCTTC. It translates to CASSPRGGGYNEQFF.